The 29 T cell receptor beta chains presented below share a single source sample, sequenced in a study of cytomegalovirus exposure and HLA in healthy donors. The PCR ran on 60 Vbeta and 13 Jbeta primers. Data came from immunoSEQ multiplex PCR; TCRdb stores just in-frame clones and leaves some out. This sample has some 100,000 clones, with roughly four fifths found just once. Material: PBMCs. The receptor set was obtained from a man between 50 and 59 years old in good health and CMV-seropositive.

Only a few counts were recorded for this clone. The chain is built from TRBV7-2 and TRBJ1-2; tentative D call: TRBD1 (6 bases). V lost 3 bases and J 7 bases, leaving 15 bases between the germline ends. The CDR3 is 14 amino acids. Germline values: CDR1 SGHTA, CDR2 FQGNSA. This chain's CDR3 is CASSFTTGSGGYTF. CDR3 nucleotides: TGTGCCAGCAGCTTCACCACAGGGTCTGGTGGCTACACCTTC. The variable domain in full, with the rest retrieved from reference TRBV7-2 and TRBJ1-2, is GAGVSQSPSNKVTEKGKDVELRCDPISGHTALYWYRQSLGQGLEFLIYFQGNSAPDKSGLPSDRFSAERTGGSVSTLTIQRTQQEDSAVYLCASSFTTGSGGYTFGSGTRLTVV.

This rearrangement joins TRBV4-3 to TRBJ2-3, with D uncertain. V gave up 1 base and J gave up 0 bases, with 14 bases separating them. This CDR3 comprises 17 residues. Per the germline V gene, CDR1 is LGHNA and CDR2 is YSLEER. The CDR3 DNA reads as TGCGCCAGCAGCCAAGGTGAACAGTCGATAAGCACAGATACGCAGTATTTT. Residues: CASSQGEQSISTDTQYF.

On this clone: Other DNA sequences in this specimen translate into the identical CDR3. The rearrangement joins TRBV19 to TRBJ1-2; no clear D. CDR3 size: 12 residues. Germline CDR1 and CDR2: LNHDA and SQIVND (reference sequence). The V end was cut by 6 bases, the J end by 3 bases, with 8 bases between. Written as DNA, the CDR3 is TGTGCCAGTAGCTACAGAGACTATGGCTACACCTTC. It encodes CASSYRDYGYTF. Full variable domain (missing parts from reference TRBV19 and TRBJ1-2): DGGITQSPKYLFRKEGQNVTLSCEQNLNHDAMYWYRQDPGQGLRLIYYSQIVNDFQKGDIAEGYSVSREKKESFPLTVTSAQKNPTAFYLCASSYRDYGYTFGSGTRLTVV.

The V call is TRBV7-2, the J call TRBJ1-1; D is perhaps TRBD1 (5 bases). The CDR3 sequence is 13 residues long. The V end lost 6 bases, the J end lost 3 bases, and 11 bases lay between the germline ends. Germline V gene lookup returns CDR1 SGHTA and CDR2 FQGNSA. The CDR3 DNA is TGTGCCAGCAGGCGGGACGGCCACACTGAAGCTTTCTTT. Translation: CASRRDGHTEAFF.

The genes are TRBV7-2 and TRBJ1-5, with no clear D. Germline V CDR1 and CDR2: SGHTA, FQGNSA. V shed 5 bases and J shed 6 bases, with 11 bases lying between them. This CDR3 comprises 13 residues. For the CDR3, the DNA is TGTGCCAGCAGCCCCGCTGAGCGTCAGCCCCAGCATTTT. Protein sequence: CASSPAERQPQHF. Supplemented by reference TRBV7-2 and TRBJ1-5, the full variable domain reads GAGVSQSPSNKVTEKGKDVELRCDPISGHTALYWYRQSLGQGLEFLIYFQGNSAPDKSGLPSDRFSAERTGGSVSTLTIQRTQQEDSAVYLCASSPAERQPQHFGDGTRLSIL.

This chain joins TRBV28 and TRBJ1-1, with no clear D. The CDR3 contains 14 residues. Germline V lookup: CDR1 MDHEN, CDR2 SYDVKM. V shed 6 bases and J shed 7 bases, with 18 bases lying between them. The DNA of the CDR3 is TGTGCCAGCAGCCTACTGGTTGTAAATATTGAAGCTTTCTTT. As protein: CASSLLVVNIEAFF.

The chain is built from TRBV4-3 and TRBJ2-7, with 11 nucleotides matching TRBD2. The CDR3 extends over 18 amino acids. Germline CDR1 and CDR2: LGHNA and YSLEER. V was clipped by 0 bases and J by 0 bases; unmatched bases: 7. The CDR3 here is CASSQERGTSGVSYEQYF. CDR3 coding DNA: TGCGCCAGCAGCCAAGAGCGGGGGACTAGCGGAGTCTCCTACGAGCAGTACTTC.

This clone was detected once. V and J are TRBV25-1 and TRBJ1-5; possibly TRBD1 for D (6 bases). Looked up from germline, CDR1 is MGHDK and CDR2 is SYGVNS. V lost 6 bases and J lost 5, with 20 bases in between. The CDR3 extends over 16 amino acids. Here the CDR3 reads CASSPPDRGGDQPQHF. In nucleotides, the CDR3 is TGTGCCAGCAGCCCCCCAGATCGGGGGGGCGATCAGCCCCAGCATTTT.

The chain combines TRBV5-4 with TRBJ1-2, with D possibly being TRBD1 (5 bases). Germline assignment: CDR1 SGHNT and CDR2 YYREEE (reference sequence). The germline V and J ends were trimmed by 6 bases and 5 bases, with 20 bases remaining between them. The CDR3 covers 15 residues. The CDR3 DNA reads TGTGCCAGCACTCTCTCGGGGGGACTCGGGTATGGCTACACCTTC. Translated, it gives CASTLSGGLGYGYTF.

The chain has TRBV10-2 and TRBJ2-3, with D perhaps matching TRBD2 (6 bases). The CDR3 length is 13 residues. V was pared by 7 bases and J by 0 bases, with 8 bases between. Germline V CDR1 and CDR2: WSHSY, SAAADI. DNA of the CDR3: TGCGCCAGCACCGGGACTAGCACAGATACGCAGTATTTT. This sequence encodes CASTGTSTDTQYF.

The rearrangement joins TRBV19 to TRBJ2-4, with 11 bases fitting TRBD1. CDR3 size: 14 residues. Germline CDR1 and CDR2: LNHDA and SQIVND (reference sequence). Trimming at V came to 6 bases and at J to 6 bases, leaving 4 bases not matched to a gene. CDR3 in DNA: TGTGCCAGTAGGGACAGGGGGCAGGGAAACATTCAGTACTTC. Its protein is CASRDRGQGNIQYF. The full variable domain, rest sourced from reference TRBV19 and TRBJ2-4, is DGGITQSPKYLFRKEGQNVTLSCEQNLNHDAMYWYRQDPGQGLRLIYYSQIVNDFQKGDIAEGYSVSREKKESFPLTVTSAQKNPTAFYLCASRDRGQGNIQYFGAGTRLSVL.

The chain carries TRBV7-9 and TRBJ2-3, with 7 bases lining up with TRBD2. With 4 bases clipped from V and 0 bases from J, the junction kept 7 bases outside the gene matches. This CDR3 contains 16 residues. CDR1 is SEHNR, CDR2 FQNEAQ, per germline (reference sequence). The DNA for the CDR3 is TGTGCCAGCAGCTCGGGGGGTAGCTTAAGCACAGATACGCAGTATTTT. It translates to CASSSGGSLSTDTQYF.

J is TRBJ1-1 and V is TRBV5-1; 7 bases line up with TRBD1. Germline CDR1 reads SGHRS; CDR2 reads YFSETQ. J lost 3 bases, V lost 0 bases, and 8 bases had no gene match. The CDR3 spans 16 residues. CDR3 residues: CASSLVQGVRDTEAFF. DNA for the CDR3: TGCGCCAGCAGCTTGGTTCAGGGGGTTAGGGACACTGAAGCTTTCTTT.

This clone is a singleton in its sample. The chain recombines TRBV20-1 with TRBJ2-5; no reliable D call. The V end was cut by 7 bases, the J end by 5 bases, with 11 bases between. The CDR3 is made up of 11 amino acids. The germline gives CDR1 DFQATT, CDR2 SNEGSKA (reference sequence). The CDR3 protein is CSGTLEETQYF. The CDR3, as DNA: TGCAGTGGTACCCTCGAGGAGACCCAGTACTTC.

The chain recombines TRBV19 with TRBJ1-4; D remains ambiguous. The CDR3 has 15 residues. Germline CDR1 reads LNHDA; CDR2 reads SQIVND (reference sequence). V was shortened by 5 bases and J by 0 bases, with 10 bases between the two germline ends. This CDR3 is CASSPTAATNEKLFF. The CDR3 DNA sequence: TGTGCCAGTAGTCCTACAGCCGCAACTAATGAAAAACTGTTTTTT.

The chain couples TRBV2 to TRBJ2-7; 8 bases fit TRBD1. There are 13 residues in the CDR3. With V trimmed by 8 bases and J by 3 bases, 6 bases remained unmatched. Germline loops: CDR1 SNHLY, CDR2 FYNNEI. CDR3: CASDRQGLYEQYF. The CDR3 coding sequence is TGTGCCAGCGATCGACAGGGGCTCTACGAGCAGTACTTC.

The CDR3: CASSQVLAGASTDTQYF. CDR3 bases: TGCGCCAGCAGCCAAGTACTAGCGGGGGCAAGCACAGATACGCAGTATTTT. The chain employs TRBV4-1 and TRBJ2-3; 11 nucleotides match TRBD2. J was trimmed by 0 bases and V by 1 base; bases with no gene match: 3. Germline-derived CDR1 and CDR2 are MGHRA and YSYEKL. The CDR3 runs to 17 residues.

This clone has a handful of counts. V and J are TRBV5-4 and TRBJ2-3; TRBD2 might be the D (6 bases). Looked up from germline, CDR1 is SGHNT and CDR2 is YYREEE (reference sequence). V was shortened by 4 bases and J by 7 bases, with 19 bases between the two germline ends. The CDR3 length is 15 residues. The CDR3 reads CASSRPRDSNNTQYF. DNA of the CDR3: TGTGCCAGCAGCAGACCCCGGGACTCTAATAATACGCAGTATTTT. Supplemented by reference TRBV5-4 and TRBJ2-3, the full variable domain reads ETGVTQSPTHLIKTRGQQVTLRCSSQSGHNTVSWYQQALGQGPQFIFQYYREEENGRGNFPPRFSGLQFPNYSSELNVNALELDDSALYLCASSRPRDSNNTQYFGPGTRLTVL.

The gene calls are TRBV6-6 and TRBJ1-1, with a possible D match to TRBD1 (6 bases). This CDR3 spans 15 amino acids. Germline lookup yields CDR1 MNHNY and CDR2 SVGAGI (reference sequence). V was clipped by 6 bases and J by 1 base, with 15 bases between them. CDR3 sequence: CASSVDVGGNTEAFF. In DNA, the CDR3 is TGTGCCAGCAGCGTTGATGTAGGGGGGAACACTGAAGCTTTCTTT.

V gene TRBV6-1 combines with J gene TRBJ1-2; possibly TRBD1 for D (5 bases). The CDR3 length is 15 residues. V was trimmed by 0 bases and J by 3 bases, leaving 11 bases between them. Germline assignment: CDR1 MNHNS and CDR2 SASEGT. The CDR3 sequence: CASSEAPTAYYGYTF. The DNA of the CDR3 is TGTGCCAGCAGTGAAGCCCCGACAGCCTACTATGGCTACACCTTC.

The V and J genes are TRBV7-9 and TRBJ2-1, with D maybe TRBD2 (5 bases). The CDR3 totals 14 residues. V lost 3 bases, J lost 4 bases, and 10 bases lay in between. Per germline, CDR1 SEHNR and CDR2 FQNEAQ (reference sequence). CDR3 coding DNA: TGTGCCAGCAGCTTTGTCCGGGATTACAATGAGCAGTTCTTC. This codes for CASSFVRDYNEQFF.

On this clone itself: The same CDR3 is also encoded by other DNA sequences in this sample. The V and J genes are TRBV7-8 and TRBJ1-1, with TRBD1 identical over 8 bases. Germline lookup yields CDR1 SGHVS and CDR2 FQNEAQ. This CDR3 contains 15 residues. Losses at the gene ends were 0 bases for V and 4 bases for J; bases not matched to a gene: 4. CDR3 nucleotide sequence: TGTGCCAGCAGCTTAGCGGCTGGACAGGGCACTGAAGCTTTCTTT. Amino acids: CASSLAAGQGTEAFF.

The CDR3 nucleotides are TGCGCCAGCAGTGGTGGGACTAGCAGTAGGATGAATGAGCAGTTCTTC. It specifies CASSGGTSSRMNEQFF. J is TRBJ2-1 and V is TRBV10-1, with 9 bases lining up with TRBD2. The CDR3 contains 16 residues. V was clipped by 4 bases and J by 7 bases; unmatched bases: 11. Germline-derived CDR1 and CDR2 are WNHNN and SYGVQD (reference sequence).

The V call is TRBV5-8, the J call TRBJ2-3; TRBD1 matches 7 bases. The CDR3 is 15 amino acids. Germline values: CDR1 SGHTS, CDR2 YDEGEE. The junction had 7 bases not matched to a gene; V was cut back by 2 bases and J by 4 bases. The CDR3 spells CASSLQGSMSDTQYF. The CDR3 nucleotides read TGTGCCAGCAGCTTACAGGGGTCCATGTCAGATACGCAGTATTTT.

The chain carries TRBV6-4 and TRBJ2-7; 7 bases align to TRBD2. V shed 5 bases, J shed 3 bases, and the junction held 7 bases outside the gene matches. This CDR3 is built from 14 residues. Germline V lookup: CDR1 MRHNA, CDR2 SNTAGT. CDR3 in DNA: TGTGCCAGCAGTAAGGGCGGGGGAGTCTACGAGCAGTACTTC. Translation: CASSKGGGVYEQYF.

V gene TRBV5-1 combines with J gene TRBJ2-7; D possibly corresponds to TRBD1 (5 bases). The germline V gene has CDR1 SGHRS and CDR2 YFSETQ. The CDR3 contains 15 residues. Trimming pared 9 bases from V and 1 base from J, leaving 20 bases between. The CDR3 here is CATKSGLQESYEQYF. The CDR3 region has the DNA TGCGCCACGAAGTCCGGCCTACAGGAGTCCTACGAGCAGTACTTC.

The chain couples TRBV28 to TRBJ2-5; 10 nucleotides align to TRBD1. CDR3 length: 13 residues. V shed 3 bases and J 5 bases; nucleotides not matched to a gene: 0. Looked up from germline, CDR1 is MDHEN and CDR2 is SYDVKM. The CDR3 reads CASSLTGGETQYF. The DNA for the CDR3 is TGTGCCAGCAGTTTGACAGGGGGCGAGACCCAGTACTTC.

This chain joins TRBV29-1 and TRBJ1-3; 9 bases are a match to TRBD1. Germline assignment: CDR1 SQVTM and CDR2 ANQGSEA. V trimming: 0 bases; J trimming: 3 bases; junction bases outside the gene matches: 3. CDR3 length: 15 amino acids. CDR3 sequence reads: CSVEDLDRGGNTIYF. The CDR3 DNA is TGCAGCGTTGAAGATCTGGACAGGGGTGGAAACACCATATATTTT.

This chain connects TRBV6-5 to TRBJ2-7; 8 bases are shared with TRBD1. The CDR3 runs 15 residues. Germline values: CDR1 MNHEY, CDR2 SVGAGI. Germline trimming cut 6 bases from V and 4 bases from J; bases unmatched to any gene: 11. CDR3 nucleotides: TGTGCCAGCAGGGCAAGACGGCAGGGGGCTTACGAGCAGTACTTC. Protein product: CASRARRQGAYEQYF.